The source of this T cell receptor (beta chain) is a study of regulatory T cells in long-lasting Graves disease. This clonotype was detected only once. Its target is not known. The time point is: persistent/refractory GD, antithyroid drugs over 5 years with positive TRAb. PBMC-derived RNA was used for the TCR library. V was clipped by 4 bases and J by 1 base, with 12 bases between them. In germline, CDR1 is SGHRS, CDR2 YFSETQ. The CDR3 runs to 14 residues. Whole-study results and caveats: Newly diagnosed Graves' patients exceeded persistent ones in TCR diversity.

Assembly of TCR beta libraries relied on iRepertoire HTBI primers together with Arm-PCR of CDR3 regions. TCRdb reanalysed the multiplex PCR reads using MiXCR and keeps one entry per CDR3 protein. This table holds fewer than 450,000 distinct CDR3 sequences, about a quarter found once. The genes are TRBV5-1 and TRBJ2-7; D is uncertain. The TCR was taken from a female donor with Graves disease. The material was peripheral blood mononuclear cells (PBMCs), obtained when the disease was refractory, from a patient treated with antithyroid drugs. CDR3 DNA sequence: TGCGCCAGCAGCCAGGACCCAAAATCCTACGAGCAGTACTTC. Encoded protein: CASSQDPKSYEQYF.